The T cell receptor beta chain under discussion was sequenced for a study of prognosis after radiotherapy for stage I lung cancer. The wider study: Early 2018 to early 2019 saw enrollment of stage I non-small cell lung cancer patients. A median of 7 months after radiotherapy, distant metastases were seen in a few patients, while no significant progression was shown by 15. Study-level results: Lower values of Shannon entropy after stereotactic body radiation therapy were seen in patients who developed distant metastases.

Germline lookup yields CDR1 SGHRS and CDR2 YFSETQ. Trimming shortened V by 0 bases and J by 4 bases, and 11 bases separated the two germline ends. CDR3 size: 15 residues. With two-round multiplex PCR, TCR beta CDR3 sequences were amplified from genomic DNA. First-round PCR, the initial amplification, used primers specific to each TRBV and TRBJ gene. TCRdb redid the calling of the multiplex PCR reads with MiXCR, one entry per CDR3 protein. The sample holds some 38,000 distinct CDR3 sequences, approximately 25% seen once. This clonotype came up many times. Its antigen is undetermined. The receptor was derived from a donor aged 50 or older with non-small cell lung cancer. The sample consisted of PBMCs, taken before or after stereotactic body radiation therapy (not recorded which). V gene TRBV5-1 combines with J gene TRBJ1-5; D unclear. This CDR3 is CASSLAGDLNQPQHF. The CDR3 DNA reads as TGCGCCAGCAGCTTGGCAGGAGACTTAAATCAGCCCCAGCATTTT.